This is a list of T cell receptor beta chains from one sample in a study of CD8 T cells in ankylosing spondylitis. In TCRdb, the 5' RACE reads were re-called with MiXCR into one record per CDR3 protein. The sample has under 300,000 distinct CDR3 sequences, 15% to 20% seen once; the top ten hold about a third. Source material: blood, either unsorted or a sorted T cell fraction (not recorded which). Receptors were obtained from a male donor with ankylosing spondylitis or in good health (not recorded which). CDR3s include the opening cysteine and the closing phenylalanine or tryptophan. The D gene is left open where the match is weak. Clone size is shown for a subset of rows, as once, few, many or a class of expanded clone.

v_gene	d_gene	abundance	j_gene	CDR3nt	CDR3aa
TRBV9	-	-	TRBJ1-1	TGTGCCAGCAGCGTAGCAGGGTCGGGCACTGAAGCTTTCTTT	CASSVAGSGTEAFF
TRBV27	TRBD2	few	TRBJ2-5	TGTGCCAGCAGTTTGGGGATAGGAACTAGCGGGATCCGGCAAGAGACCCAGTACTTC	CASSLGIGTSGIRQETQYF
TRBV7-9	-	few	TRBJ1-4	TGTGCCACCCGACAGAGGGGGGATGAAAAACTGTTTTTT	CATRQRGDEKLFF
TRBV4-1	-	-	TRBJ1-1	TGCGCCAGCAGCGAAAACGGGGGCGCTGAAGCTTTCTTT	CASSENGGAEAFF
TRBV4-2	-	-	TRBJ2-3	TGTGCCAGCAGCCCCCGGACCGAATCCAGCACAGATACGCAGTATTTT	CASSPRTESSTDTQYF
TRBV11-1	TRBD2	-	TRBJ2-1	TGTGCCAGCAGCCCGCCGACTAGCGGGCCGCTAAGGGGGGGTGAGCAGTTCTTC	CASSPPTSGPLRGGEQFF
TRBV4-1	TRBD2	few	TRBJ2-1	TGCGCCAGCAGCCAAAGGGGACTAGCGGGAGAAAGATTCCTCAATGAGCAGTTCTTC	CASSQRGLAGERFLNEQFF
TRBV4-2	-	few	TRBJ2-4	TGTGCCAGCAGCCAAGAGCGGGTGGGGGCCAAAAACATTCAGTACTTC	CASSQERVGAKNIQYF
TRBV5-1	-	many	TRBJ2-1	TGCGCCAGCAGCTTGGTTCCGGGGGCAAGGTACAATGAGCAGTTCTTC	CASSLVPGARYNEQFF
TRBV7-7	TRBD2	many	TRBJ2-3	TGTGCTAGCAGCTTTGGGACTAGCGGGGGGTCAGATACGCAGTATTTT	CASSFGTSGGSDTQYF
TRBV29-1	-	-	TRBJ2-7	TGCAGCGTTGAAGTCTCAAACAGGGCCTCCTACGAGCAGTACTTC	CSVEVSNRASYEQYF
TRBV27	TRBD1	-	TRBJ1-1	TGTGCCAGCAGGACAGGACAGGGTGGGACTGAAGCTTTCTTT	CASRTGQGGTEAFF
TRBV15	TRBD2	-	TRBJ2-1	TGTGCCACCAGCCCCAACAGTCGGACTAGCGGGAGGGACAATGAGCAGTTCTTC	CATSPNSRTSGRDNEQFF
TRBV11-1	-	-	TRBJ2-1	TGTGCCAGCAGCTTAGTCGAGAGCTCCTACAATGAGCAGTTCTTC	CASSLVESSYNEQFF
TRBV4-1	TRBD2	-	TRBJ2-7	TGCGCCAGCAGCCAAACTAGCGGACCCTCCTACGAGCAGTACTTC	CASSQTSGPSYEQYF